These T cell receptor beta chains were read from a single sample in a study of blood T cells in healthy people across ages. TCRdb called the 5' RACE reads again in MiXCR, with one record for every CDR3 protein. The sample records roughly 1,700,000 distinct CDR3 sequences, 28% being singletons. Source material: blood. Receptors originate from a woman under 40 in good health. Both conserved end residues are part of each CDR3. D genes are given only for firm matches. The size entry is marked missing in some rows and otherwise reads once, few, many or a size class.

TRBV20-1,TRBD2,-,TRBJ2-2,TGCAGTGCTCTAGCGGGAGGGTCGGTTACCGGGGAGCTGTTTTTT,CSALAGGSVTGELFF
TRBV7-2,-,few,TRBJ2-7,TGTGCCAGCAGCTTAGTAGGCGGGGTAAGCTCCTACGAGCAGTACTTC,CASSLVGGVSSYEQYF
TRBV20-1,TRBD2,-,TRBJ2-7,TGCAGTGCTGGCCCGACTAGCGCTTCGTACGAGCAGTACTTC,CSAGPTSASYEQYF
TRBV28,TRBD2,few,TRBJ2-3,TGTGCCAGCATGAGAGCGGGGGGAGAAGATACGCAGTATTTT,CASMRAGGEDTQYF
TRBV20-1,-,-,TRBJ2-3,TGCAGTGCCATCCCCTTCGGGGGCACAGATACGCAGTATTTT,CSAIPFGGTDTQYF
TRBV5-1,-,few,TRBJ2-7,TGCGCCAGCAGCGGTACAACCCAGGATCACGAGCAGTACTTC,CASSGTTQDHEQYF
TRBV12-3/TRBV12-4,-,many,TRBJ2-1,TGTGCCAGCAGTTACCTCGAGAAGGATACTGAGCAGTTCTTC,CASSYLEKDTEQFF
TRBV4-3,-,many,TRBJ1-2,TGCGCCAGCAGCCAAGATCGTGGGGGGCCTCGTTATGGCTACACCTTC,CASSQDRGGPRYGYTF
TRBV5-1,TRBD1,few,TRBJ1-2,TGCGCCAGCAGCTTGGAGGGGGCCCAATACGGCTACACCTTC,CASSLEGAQYGYTF
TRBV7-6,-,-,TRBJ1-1,TGTGCCAGCAGCCGAGGGACGAGGAACACTGAAGCTTTCTTT,CASSRGTRNTEAFF
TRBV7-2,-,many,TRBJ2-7,TGTGCCAGCAGCACAGCTCGGGAGCTACACGAGCAGTACTTC,CASSTARELHEQYF
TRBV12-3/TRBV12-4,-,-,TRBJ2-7,TGTGCCAGCAGGGAAACCGGGACGGCCTACGAGCAGTACTTC,CASRETGTAYEQYF
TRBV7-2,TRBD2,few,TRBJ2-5,TGTGCCAGCAGCTTAGGTAGTAGCGGGAGCGAGACCCAGTACTTC,CASSLGSSGSETQYF
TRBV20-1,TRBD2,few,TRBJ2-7,TGCAGTGCTAGAGCTAGCGGGGGACTCTACGAGCAGTACTTC,CSARASGGLYEQYF
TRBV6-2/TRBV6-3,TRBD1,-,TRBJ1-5,TGTGCCAGCAGAGACAGGGTCGATCAGCCCCAGCATTTT,CASRDRVDQPQHF
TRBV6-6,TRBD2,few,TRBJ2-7,TGTGCCGCGGGACTACGCAGGAGCTCCTACGAGCAGTACTTC,CAAGLRRSSYEQYF
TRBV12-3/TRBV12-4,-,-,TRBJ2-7,TGTGCCAGCAGTTACCGGGCCTACAAGCAGTACTTC,CASSYRAYKQYF
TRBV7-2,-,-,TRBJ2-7,TGTGCCAGCAGCCCCATACGGGACGCCCAAGCCGAGCAGTACTTC,CASSPIRDAQAEQYF
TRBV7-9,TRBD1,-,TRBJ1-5,TGTGCCAGCAGCTTAGCCGACAGGGCTTATAGCAATCAGCCCCAGCATTTT,CASSLADRAYSNQPQHF
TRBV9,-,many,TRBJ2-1,TGTGCCAGCAGCCCCGTACTAGCAGACTACAATGAGCAGTTCTTC,CASSPVLADYNEQFF
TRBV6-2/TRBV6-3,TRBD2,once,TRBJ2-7,TGTGCCAGCACCGGACTAGCGGCGTACGAGCAGTACTTC,CASTGLAAYEQYF
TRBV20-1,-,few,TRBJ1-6,TGCAGTGCTAGAGACACCTTTAATTCACCCCTCCACTTT,CSARDTFNSPLHF
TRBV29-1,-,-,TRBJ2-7,TGCAGCGTTGCGACGGTTAGCTCCTACGAGCAGTACTTC,CSVATVSSYEQYF
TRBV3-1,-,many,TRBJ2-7,TGTGCCAGCAGCCCGCAGGGTATATCCTACGAGCAGTACTTC,CASSPQGISYEQYF
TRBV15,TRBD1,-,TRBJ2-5,TGTGCCACCAGTACCGCCGGGACAGGGTTTGAGACCCAGTACTTC,CATSTAGTGFETQYF
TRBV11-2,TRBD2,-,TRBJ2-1,TGTGCCAGCAGCTTACTTATAGCGGGAGGCAGTAGGAATGGGCAGTTCTTC,CASSLLIAGGSRNGQFF
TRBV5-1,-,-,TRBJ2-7,TGCGCCAGCAGCTTGGTCGCCAGGGGAGGGAGCCTCGAGCAGTACTTC,CASSLVARGGSLEQYF
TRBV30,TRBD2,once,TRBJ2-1,TGTGCCTGGAGTGTTTGGGGGGGGCAGTTCTTC,CAWSVWGGQFF
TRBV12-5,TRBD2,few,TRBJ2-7,TGTGCTAGTGGTATTGGACTAGCGGGCCGTTACGAGCAGTACTTC,CASGIGLAGRYEQYF
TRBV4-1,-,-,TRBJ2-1,TGCGTCAGCAGCCAATTCTACAATGAGCAGTTCTTC,CVSSQFYNEQFF
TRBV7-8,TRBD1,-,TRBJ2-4,TGTGCCAGCAGCGAAAACAGGGGATTCGCCAAAAACATTCAGTACTTC,CASSENRGFAKNIQYF
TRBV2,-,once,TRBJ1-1,TGTGCCAGCGGTCCGGGTCCCACTGGAGCTTTCTTT,CASGPGPTGAFF
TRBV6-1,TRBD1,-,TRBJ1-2,TGTGCCAGCAGGAACAAAATGGGACAGGGGGCCTCGGACTATGGCTACACCTTC,CASRNKMGQGASDYGYTF
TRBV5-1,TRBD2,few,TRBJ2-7,TGCGCCAGCAGCTCCCGTCTAGCGGGGGACTACGAGCAGTACTTC,CASSSRLAGDYEQYF
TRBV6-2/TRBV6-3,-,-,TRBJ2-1,TGTGCCAGCACGGCCAGGGGCTCCTACAATGAGCAGTTCTTC,CASTARGSYNEQFF
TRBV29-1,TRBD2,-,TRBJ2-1,TGCAGCGTTGGAGGGGGCGGGAGGGCCGTCTACAATGAGCAGTTCTTC,CSVGGGGRAVYNEQFF
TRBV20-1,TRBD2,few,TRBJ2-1,TGCAGTGCTAGGAATAGCGGGAGGGGTATTGAGCAGTTCTTC,CSARNSGRGIEQFF